This T cell receptor beta chain emerged from a study of pediatric ulcerative colitis. The protocol was immunoSEQ multiplex PCR, while the TCRdb copy is restricted to in-frame clones and leaves out a portion. The sample carries tens of thousands of clones, around 73% recorded once. The rectum was sampled with one to two pinch biopsies at colonoscopy. The germline gives CDR1 SGHKS, CDR2 YYEKEE (reference sequence). V dropped 0 bases and J dropped 2; count of bases not matched to a gene: 5. The CDR3 runs 15 residues. The chain is built from TRBV5-5 and TRBJ2-7; 7 positions match TRBD1. The sequence derives from a boy aged 5-17 years with moderate ulcerative colitis. Sequences were obtained from gut tissue. The CDR3 sequence is CASSLVPTGPYEQYF. Here the CDR3 DNA reads TGTGCCAGCAGCTTGGTACCGACAGGGCCCTACGAGCAGTACTTC.